The entry below describes one T cell receptor beta chain. This clone occurred a few times. What this receptor recognizes is not known. Base qualities are missing; no much larger clone stands one base away. The source of the sample is a study of Ad26.COV2.S vaccination and SARS-CoV-2 variants listed by TCRdb under 2021. At the level of the whole study: Vaccine-arm donors were drawn from COV1001, a multicentre, randomized, double-blind, placebo-controlled phase I-IIa trial of Ad26.COV2.S in healthy adults. Ad26.COV2.S was given intramuscularly at 5x10^10 or 1x10^11 viral particles, as a single shot or as two shots 56 days apart. TCRbeta repertoire sequencing was used to assess the specificity and breadth of SARS-CoV-2-reactive T cell receptors after Ad26.COV2.S vaccination. The TCR-sequenced set comprised approximately 32 samples: approximately 19 Ad26.COV2.S vaccine recipients, 5 placebo recipients and 8 SARS-CoV-2 convalescent individuals. Participants in the trial were split at random into five groups of five each, receiving low-dose or high-dose Ad26.COV2.S once or twice, or else placebo on both occasions. Throughout the experiments and outcome assessment, investigators stayed blinded to trial group allocation. The research as a whole found: Vaccine and placebo recipients had comparable non-spike TCR breadth, which fits with the vaccine containing only spike. After vaccination, spike-specific CD8+ and CD4+ T cell responses were reported to show substantial breadth. The study was not powered to compare responses between vaccine doses or regimens. The authors noted that the TCR breadth and depth analyses may have underestimated total T cell responses. Spike-specific TCR breadth was higher in Ad26.COV2.S recipients than in placebo recipients (P = 0.0014).

The immunoSEQ Assay was the method used to sequence TCRbeta CDR3 regions. After extraction, genomic DNA underwent amplification by bias-controlled multiplex PCR, followed by high-throughput sequencing. Regarding the original processing steps: Collapsing and filtering of sequences were performed to quantify the absolute abundance of each unique TCRbeta CDR3 region. T cell fraction was estimated by normalizing TCRbeta template counts to usable DNA, with usable DNA measured through amplification of reference genes found in all nucleated cells. Repertoire TCRs were annotated as SARS-CoV-2-specific by exact matching of V gene, CDR3 amino acid sequence and J gene to a known reactive TCR set. The reference SARS-CoV-2 TCR set came from MIRA and was filtered for enrichment in COVID-19-positive ImmuneCODE repertoires, removing public or cross-reactive TCRs. Based on the MIRA antigens, annotated TCRs were further analysed at the level of specific ORF or position within ORF. Breadth was defined as the number of annotated unique rearrangements divided by the total number of unique productive rearrangements, and depth was defined as the summed frequency of the annotated unique rearrangements. Group comparisons of TCR breadth used two-sided Wilcoxon rank-sum tests. TCRdb retrieved this table from immuneACCESS and kept in-frame rearrangements only. Not all clones are present; in checked studies, unresolved V genes account for under half, and no reason is known for the remainder. That table gives V, J and clone size, and the DNA gave D and trimming. Within this sample are about 350,000 clones, with around 86% of them counted one time only. The top ten clonotypes cover around 3.5% of the sample.

Explained via the paper, the treatment or condition label denotes: 15 to 20 received Ad26.COV2.S at low or high dose, single or two shots; 5 received placebo; per-sample allocation not given. For vaccine and placebo recipients, the sequenced repertoires came from samples collected on day 63 after the first injection. Cohort 1b enrolled around 23 adults aged 18-55 years at a single site in Boston, USA, between 29 July and 7 August 2020. Ad26.COV2.S was a replication-incompetent adenovirus type 26 vector that expressed a prefusion-stabilized SARS-CoV-2 spike protein derived from the original Wuhan strain. Between the V and J ends, shortened by 1 base and 2 bases respectively, the junction contains 6 bases. Spanning cysteine to phenylalanine, the CDR3 consists of 15 amino acids. The read is trimmed to its CDR3 DNA, 45 bases read in frame from base 1. Reading the germline V gene gives CDR1 SGHVS and CDR2 FNYEAQ.

The sequence links TRBV7-6 to TRBJ1-6; the D gene assignment is ambiguous. Sequencing was performed on peripheral blood, taken in a trial of Ad26.COV2.S vaccine versus placebo. The clonotype was recovered from a person between 18 and 60 years old who received the Ad26.COV2.S COVID-19 vaccine or a placebo. The sequenced DNA: TGTGCCAGCAGCTTAGATGGGACCTATAATTCACCCCTCCACTTT. It translates to CASSLDGTYNSPLHF.